This T cell receptor (beta chain) derives from a study of blood T cells in healthy people across ages. As for the study in general: Per two T cells, template switching captured roughly one barcoded beta molecule.

Germline CDR1 reads SGHTA; CDR2 reads FQGNSA. V dropped 1 base and J dropped 9 bases, with 10 bases sitting between them. CDR3 length: 14 amino acids. A J-beta primer mix and a sample-barcoded 5' primer were used in a second PCR of about 7 to 11 cycles. MiXCR, run by TCRdb on the 5' RACE reads, gives a single entry per CDR3 protein. The sample shows 650,000 to 900,000 distinct CDR3 sequences, around 62% of them seen only once. The chain links TRBV7-2 to TRBJ1-6, with D perhaps matching TRBD1 (5 bases). This clonotype originated in a man aged 25 to 45 in good health. Sequenced input: blood. CDR3 residues: CASSLGVTGSPLHF. The DNA for the CDR3 is TGTGCCAGCAGCTTAGGGGTTACAGGTTCACCCCTCCACTTT.